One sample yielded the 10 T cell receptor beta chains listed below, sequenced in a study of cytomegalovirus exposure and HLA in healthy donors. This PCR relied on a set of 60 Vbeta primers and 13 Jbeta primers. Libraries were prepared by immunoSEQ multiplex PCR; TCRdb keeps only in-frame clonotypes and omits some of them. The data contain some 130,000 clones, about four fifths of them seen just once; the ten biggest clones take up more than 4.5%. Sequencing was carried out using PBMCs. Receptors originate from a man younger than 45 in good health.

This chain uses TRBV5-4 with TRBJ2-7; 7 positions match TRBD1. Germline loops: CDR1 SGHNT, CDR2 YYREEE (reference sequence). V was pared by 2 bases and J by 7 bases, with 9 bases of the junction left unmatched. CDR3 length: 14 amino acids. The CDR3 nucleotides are TGTGCCAGCAGCTTTAACAGGGGTTCGGGGGAGCAGTACTTC. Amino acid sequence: CASSFNRGSGEQYF.

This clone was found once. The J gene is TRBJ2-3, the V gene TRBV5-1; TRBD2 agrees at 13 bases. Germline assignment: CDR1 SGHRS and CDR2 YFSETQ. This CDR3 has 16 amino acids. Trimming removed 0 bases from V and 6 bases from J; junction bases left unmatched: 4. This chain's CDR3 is CASSLGTSGSVDTQYF. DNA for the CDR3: TGCGCCAGCAGCTTGGGGACTAGCGGGAGTGTGGATACGCAGTATTTT.

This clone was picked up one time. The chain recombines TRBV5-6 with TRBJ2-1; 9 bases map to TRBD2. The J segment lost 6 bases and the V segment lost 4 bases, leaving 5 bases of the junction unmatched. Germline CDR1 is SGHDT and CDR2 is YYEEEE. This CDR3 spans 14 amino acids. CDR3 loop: CASSPWTSVNEQFF. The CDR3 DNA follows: TGTGCCAGCAGCCCCTGGACTAGCGTCAATGAGCAGTTCTTC.

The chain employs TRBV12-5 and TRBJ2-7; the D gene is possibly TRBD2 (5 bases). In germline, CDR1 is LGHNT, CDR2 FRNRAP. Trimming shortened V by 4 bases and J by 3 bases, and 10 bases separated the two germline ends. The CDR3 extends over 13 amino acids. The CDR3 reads CASGSLGIYEQYF. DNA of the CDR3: TGTGCTAGTGGTTCACTAGGGATCTACGAGCAGTACTTC.

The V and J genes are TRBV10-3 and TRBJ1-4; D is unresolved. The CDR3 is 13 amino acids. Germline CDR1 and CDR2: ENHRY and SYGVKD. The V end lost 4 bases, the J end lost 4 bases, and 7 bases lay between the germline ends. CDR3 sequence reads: CAISAENNEKLFF. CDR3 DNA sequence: TGTGCCATCAGTGCTGAGAATAATGAAAAACTGTTTTTT.

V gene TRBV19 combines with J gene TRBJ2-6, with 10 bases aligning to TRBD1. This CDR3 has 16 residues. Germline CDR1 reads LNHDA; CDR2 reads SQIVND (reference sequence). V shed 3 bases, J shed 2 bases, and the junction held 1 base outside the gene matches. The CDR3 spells CASSMGQGPGANVLTF. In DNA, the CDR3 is TGTGCCAGTAGTATGGGACAGGGGCCTGGGGCCAACGTCCTGACTTTC.

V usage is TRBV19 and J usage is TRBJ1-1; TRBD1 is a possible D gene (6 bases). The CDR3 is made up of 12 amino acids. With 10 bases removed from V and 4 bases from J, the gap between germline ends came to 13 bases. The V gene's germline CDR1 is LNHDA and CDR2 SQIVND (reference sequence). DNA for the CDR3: TGTGCCACCGCACAGGGTGGCACTGAAGCTTTCTTT. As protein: CATAQGGTEAFF.

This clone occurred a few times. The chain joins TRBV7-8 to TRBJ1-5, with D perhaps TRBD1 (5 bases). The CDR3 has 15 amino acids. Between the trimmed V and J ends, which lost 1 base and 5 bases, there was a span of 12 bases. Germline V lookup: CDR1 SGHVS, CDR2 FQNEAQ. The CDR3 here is CASSLVTGPYQPQHF. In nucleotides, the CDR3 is TGTGCCAGCAGCTTAGTTACAGGTCCTTATCAGCCCCAGCATTTT.

CDR3 region: CASSQGQGTGYTF. The DNA of the CDR3 is TGTGCCAGCTCACAGGGACAGGGGACTGGCTACACCTTC. The chain recombines TRBV18 with TRBJ1-2; 10 bases fit TRBD1. The CDR3 is 13 residues long. Per the germline V gene, CDR1 is KGHSH and CDR2 is LQKENI. The V segment lost 4 bases and the J segment 7 bases; nucleotides outside the gene matches: 3.

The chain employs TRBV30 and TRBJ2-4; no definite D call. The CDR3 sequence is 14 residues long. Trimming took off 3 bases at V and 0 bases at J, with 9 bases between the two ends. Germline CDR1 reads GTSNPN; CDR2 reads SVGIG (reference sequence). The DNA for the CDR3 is TGTGCCTGGAGCGGGTTTTTAGCCAAAAACATTCAGTACTTC. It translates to CAWSGFLAKNIQYF.